A single sample is the source of the 8 T cell receptor beta chains below, sequenced in a study of regulatory T cells in long-lasting Graves disease. Time point here: persistent/refractory GD, antithyroid drugs over 5 years with positive TRAb. RNA extracted from PBMCs served as the sequencing template. With iRepertoire HTBI primers and Arm-PCR of CDR3 regions, TCR beta libraries were built. TCRdb redid the calling of the multiplex PCR reads with MiXCR, one entry per CDR3 protein. The table lists around 460,000 distinct CDR3 sequences, roughly a fifth of them singletons. The starting material was peripheral blood mononuclear cells (PBMCs), obtained when the disease was refractory, from a patient treated with antithyroid drugs. These TCRs come from a female donor with Graves disease.

This clonotype appeared a few times. A much larger clone differs from this one at a single base, so this may be a read error. The V and J genes are TRBV7-2 and TRBJ1-3; the D is unclear. The germline V and J ends were trimmed by 6 bases and 0 bases, with 9 bases remaining between them. The CDR3 has 14 amino acids. Per the germline V gene, CDR1 is SGHTA and CDR2 is FQGNSA. CDR3 residues: CASSSRSSGNTIYF. CDR3 in DNA: TGTGCCAGCAGTTCCAGGAGCTCTGGAAACACCATATATTTT.

This chain connects TRBV7-2 to TRBJ1-3; the match to TRBD1 covers 7 bases. Germline loops: CDR1 SGHTA, CDR2 FQGNSA. The CDR3 is 15 residues long. V lost 0 bases, J lost 8 bases, and 7 bases stayed unmatched. CDR3 loop: CASSLAGGEGYTIYF. The CDR3 DNA is TGTGCCAGCAGCTTAGCAGGGGGCGAGGGTTACACCATATATTTT.

This clonotype was recorded many times. This chain joins TRBV6-5 and TRBJ2-4; the D call may be TRBD1 or TRBD2 (5 bases each). Trimming shortened V by 4 bases and J by 8 bases, and 12 bases separated the two germline ends. CDR1 MNHEY and CDR2 SVGAGI come from the germline V gene. The CDR3 spans 13 residues. The CDR3 protein is CASSLGTRDIQYF. DNA for the CDR3: TGTGCCAGCAGTTTGGGGACCCGAGACATTCAGTACTTC.

V gene TRBV7-9 combines with J gene TRBJ2-3; 7 bases are shared with TRBD2. This CDR3 spans 15 amino acids. Germline-derived CDR1 and CDR2 are SEHNR and FQNEAQ (reference sequence). Losses at the gene ends were 0 bases for V and 8 bases for J; bases not matched to a gene: 8. CDR3 DNA: TGTGCCAGCAGCTTAGCGGGACTAAATTCGGGTACGCAGTATTTT. Amino acid sequence: CASSLAGLNSGTQYF.

This clonotype occurred once. The rearrangement joins TRBV20-1 to TRBJ2-1; tentative D call: TRBD2 (5 bases). In germline, CDR1 is DFQATT, CDR2 SNEGSKA (reference sequence). This CDR3 is built from 12 residues. V lost 4 bases and J lost 9, with 13 bases in between. Here the CDR3 reads CSATLEGGEQFF. CDR3 bases: TGCAGTGCTACCCTAGAAGGAGGTGAGCAGTTCTTC.

Many counts were recorded for this clonotype. This chain connects TRBV27 to TRBJ2-7, with a possible D match to TRBD2 (5 bases). From germline, CDR1 is MNHEY and CDR2 SMNVEV (reference sequence). The CDR3 is made up of 13 amino acids. Trimming stripped 4 bases from V and 6 bases from J, with 13 bases between. The CDR3 loop reads CASSYDGGREQYF. CDR3 nucleotides: TGTGCCAGCAGTTATGACGGAGGTCGCGAGCAGTACTTC.

The chain joins TRBV30 to TRBJ2-7; D is perhaps TRBD1 (6 bases). With 6 bases removed from V and 3 bases from J, the gap between germline ends came to 9 bases. Germline values: CDR1 GTSNPN, CDR2 SVGIG (reference sequence). This CDR3 is built from 11 residues. Here the CDR3 reads CACQQGYEQYF. DNA for the CDR3: TGTGCCTGCCAACAGGGCTACGAGCAGTACTTC. Full variable domain (outside the CDR3, taken from reference TRBV30 and TRBJ2-7): SQTIHQWPATLVQPVGSPLSLECTVEGTSNPNLYWYRQAAGRGLQLLFYSVGIGQISSEVPQNLSASRPQDRQFILSSKKLLLSDSGFYLCACQQGYEQYFGPGTRLTVT.

There are a few counts of this clonotype. V and J are TRBV19 and TRBJ1-2; no reliable D call. The CDR3 extends over 16 amino acids. Trimming shortened V by 3 bases and J by 7 bases, and 21 bases separated the two germline ends. CDR1 is LNHDA and CDR2 is SQIVND in the germline V gene (reference sequence). The CDR3 coding sequence is TGTGCCAGTAGTATTGGTCCCATCTTAACGGGCTTTGGCTACACCTTC. The encoded protein is CASSIGPILTGFGYTF.